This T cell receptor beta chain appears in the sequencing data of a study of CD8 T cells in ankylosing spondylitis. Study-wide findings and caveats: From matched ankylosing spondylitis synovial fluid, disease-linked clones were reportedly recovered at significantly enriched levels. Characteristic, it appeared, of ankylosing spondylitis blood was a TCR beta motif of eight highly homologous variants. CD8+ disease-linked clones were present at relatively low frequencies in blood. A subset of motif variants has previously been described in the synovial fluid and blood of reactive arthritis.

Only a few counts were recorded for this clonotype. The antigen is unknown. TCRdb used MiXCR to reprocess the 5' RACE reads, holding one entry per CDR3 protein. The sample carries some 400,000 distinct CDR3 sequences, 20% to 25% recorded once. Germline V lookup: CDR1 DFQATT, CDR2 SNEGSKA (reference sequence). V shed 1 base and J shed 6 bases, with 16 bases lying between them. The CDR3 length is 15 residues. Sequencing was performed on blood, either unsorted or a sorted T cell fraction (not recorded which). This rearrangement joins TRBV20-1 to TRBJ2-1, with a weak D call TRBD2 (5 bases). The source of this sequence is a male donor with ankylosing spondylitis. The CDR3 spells CSARGLALFPNEQFF. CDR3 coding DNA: TGCAGTGCTAGAGGTCTAGCCTTGTTTCCCAATGAGCAGTTCTTC.